A selection of T cell receptor beta chains follows, all from one sample in a study of blood T cell repertoires in COVID-19. Generated by immunoSEQ multiplex PCR, the TCRdb table keeps only in-frame clones and is missing some. The repertoire holds fewer than 500,000 clones, with 75% to 90% as singletons. Sequencing was carried out using peripheral blood. Source of these receptors: a woman aged 25 to 45 with acute or convalescent COVID-19. Each CDR3 is given with its conserved first and last residue. A D gene is named only where the DNA matches it firmly. Where a row states a size, it is once, few, many or the class of an expanded clone; other rows omit it.

size: NA; V: TRBV18; D: TRBD1; J: TRBJ2-5; DNA: TGTGCCAGCTCACCTGGGGACAGGGCGTACGAGACCCAGTACTTC; CDR3: CASSPGDRAYETQYF
size: NA; V: TRBV5-4; D: TRBD2; J: TRBJ2-2; DNA: TGTGCCAGCAGACCTAGCGGGGGAGGCACCGGGGAGCTGTTTTTT; CDR3: CASRPSGGGTGELFF
size: once; V: TRBV5-4; D: TRBD2; J: TRBJ2-7; DNA: TGTGCCAGCAGCATACCTAGCGGGGGGGGCTGCGAGCAGTACTTC; CDR3: CASSIPSGGGCEQYF
size: few; V: TRBV10-3; D: NA; J: TRBJ2-5; DNA: TGTGCCATCGGGCAGTTCCAAGAGACCCAGTACTTC; CDR3: CAIGQFQETQYF
size: NA; V: TRBV28; D: NA; J: TRBJ1-5; DNA: TGTGCCAGCAGCCTCGGCCCGGGGGGGAATCAGCCCCAGCATTTT; CDR3: CASSLGPGGNQPQHF
size: NA; V: TRBV7-9; D: NA; J: TRBJ2-1; DNA: TGTGCCAGCACCGCGGGGAACAATGAGCAGTTCTTC; CDR3: CASTAGNNEQFF
size: NA; V: TRBV12-2; D: NA; J: TRBJ2-3; DNA: TGTGCAAGTCGCCGGAGAGCTAGCGGGGTCGGCCCAGATACGCAGTATTTT; CDR3: CASRRRASGVGPDTQYF
size: NA; V: TRBV28; D: NA; J: TRBJ1-5; DNA: TGTGCCAGCAGTTTATTGGGCAGGGTTCAGCCCCAGCATTTT; CDR3: CASSLLGRVQPQHF
size: NA; V: TRBV6-5; D: NA; J: TRBJ1-1; DNA: TGTGCCAGCGGGGCAGTGACCGTGATCCAGGCTTTCTTT; CDR3: CASGAVTVIQAFF
size: NA; V: TRBV30; D: TRBD1; J: TRBJ2-7; DNA: TGTGCCTGGAGTGTAGGGTCGGGACAGGTCGTCCCCGAGCAGTACTTC; CDR3: CAWSVGSGQVVPEQYF
size: NA; V: TRBV5-4; D: TRBD2; J: TRBJ2-1; DNA: TGTGCCAGCAGCTTAAGGGGACTAGCGGGGGGGCCCCACAATGAGCAGTTCTTC; CDR3: CASSLRGLAGGPHNEQFF
size: NA; V: TRBV5-1; D: TRBD2; J: TRBJ2-2; DNA: TGCGCCAGCAACGGACTAGCGGGGGGATACACCGGGGAGCTGTTTTTT; CDR3: CASNGLAGGYTGELFF
size: NA; V: TRBV7-9; D: NA; J: TRBJ1-1; DNA: TGTGCCAGCAGCTTACATCAGGGGTCGAACACTGAAGCTTTCTTT; CDR3: CASSLHQGSNTEAFF
size: many; V: TRBV28; D: NA; J: TRBJ2-3; DNA: TGTGCCAGAAGTATTAGACGGACAGTCACCTCTAGCACAGATACGCAGTATTTT; CDR3: CARSIRRTVTSSTDTQYF
size: NA; V: TRBV10-3; D: NA; J: TRBJ1-3; DNA: TGTGCCATCAGTGAGGTAGCATCTGGAAACACCATATATTTT; CDR3: CAISEVASGNTIYF
size: once; V: TRBV11-2; D: NA; J: TRBJ1-1; DNA: TGTGCCAGCAGCTTAAACAGGAATGAAGCTTTCTTT; CDR3: CASSLNRNEAFF
size: NA; V: TRBV7-9; D: TRBD1; J: TRBJ2-7; DNA: TGTGCCAGCAGTAGTACCGGGACAGGCGCCCAAGAGCAGTACTTC; CDR3: CASSSTGTGAQEQYF
size: NA; V: TRBV4-1; D: TRBD1; J: TRBJ2-7; DNA: TGCGCCAGCAGCCAAGTGGGACAGGGTGCTTACGAGCAGTACTTC; CDR3: CASSQVGQGAYEQYF
size: NA; V: TRBV9; D: TRBD1; J: TRBJ2-1; DNA: TGTGCCAGCAGCGCCGAGGACAGGGGGTTTTATGAGCAGTTCTTC; CDR3: CASSAEDRGFYEQFF
size: NA; V: TRBV28; D: TRBD1; J: TRBJ1-1; DNA: TGTGCCAGCAGTGAGCGGACAGGGGGCCGTGGGGACACTGAAGCTTTCTTT; CDR3: CASSERTGGRGDTEAFF
size: NA; V: TRBV11-2; D: TRBD2; J: TRBJ2-3; DNA: TGTGCCAGCAGCATTCTGGCGGGGGGGCCAGGGGATACGCAGTATTTT; CDR3: CASSILAGGPGDTQYF
size: once; V: TRBV7-8; D: NA; J: TRBJ2-2; DNA: TGTGCCAGCAGCCTCCGGGACTCTAACACCGGGGAGCTGTTTTTT; CDR3: CASSLRDSNTGELFF
size: NA; V: TRBV21-1; D: NA; J: TRBJ2-2; DNA: TGTGCCAGCAGCAAGAACCAAGGGGGCCAGGGGGAGGTAAACGGGGAGCTGTTTTTT; CDR3: CASSKNQGGQGEVNGELFF
size: NA; V: TRBV6-6; D: TRBD2; J: TRBJ2-3; DNA: TGTGCCAGCAGTAACTTAGCGGGGGGCCCCACAGATACGCAGTATTTT; CDR3: CASSNLAGGPTDTQYF
size: NA; V: TRBV30; D: TRBD1; J: TRBJ1-6; DNA: TGTGCCGGCAAACCAGGGGGGTTATCTAATTCACCCCTCCACTTT; CDR3: CAGKPGGLSNSPLHF
size: NA; V: TRBV13; D: TRBD2; J: TRBJ2-5; DNA: TGTGCCAGCCTCCCGGCGGGGGGACGACAAGAGACCCAGTACTTC; CDR3: CASLPAGGRQETQYF
size: once; V: TRBV29-1; D: TRBD1; J: TRBJ1-1; DNA: TGCAGCGTTGAAGACGACAGGGATTGGTCTGAAGCTTTCTTT; CDR3: CSVEDDRDWSEAFF
size: NA; V: TRBV5-1; D: NA; J: TRBJ2-1; DNA: TGCGCCAGCAGCTTGATGGCTAATGAGCAGTTCTTC; CDR3: CASSLMANEQFF
size: NA; V: TRBV3-1/TRBV3-2; D: TRBD2; J: TRBJ2-7; DNA: TGTGCCAGCAGCCAAGTCGGGGGACTAGCCCCCTACGAGCAGTACTTC; CDR3: CASSQVGGLAPYEQYF
size: NA; V: TRBV7-3; D: TRBD2; J: TRBJ2-3; DNA: TGTGCCAGCAGCCCCAGGCCAGCGGGGGCAGATACGCAGTATTTT; CDR3: CASSPRPAGADTQYF
size: NA; V: TRBV3-1/TRBV3-2; D: TRBD1; J: TRBJ1-1; DNA: TGTGCCAGCAGCCAAAGGGACAGGGGATACACTGAAGCTTTCTTT; CDR3: CASSQRDRGYTEAFF